Below, 11 T cell receptor beta chains from the same sample are listed, as sequenced in a study of cytomegalovirus exposure and HLA in healthy donors. 13 Jbeta primers and 60 Vbeta primers were used for the PCR. Method: immunoSEQ multiplex PCR; TCRdb's copy keeps in-frame clones and lacks some. The sample totals roughly 190,000 clones. The sequencing input was PBMCs. The receptors come from a woman aged 18-30 years in good health and CMV-seropositive.

J is TRBJ2-3 and V is TRBV5-1; D might be TRBD2 (5 bases). With 5 bases removed from V and 6 bases from J, the gap between germline ends came to 25 bases. CDR1 and CDR2 from the germline V gene are SGHRS and YFSETQ. This CDR3 comprises 17 residues. The CDR3 region is CASSLEAWLAEMDTQYF. The CDR3 nucleotides are TGCGCCAGCAGTCTAGAAGCGTGGCTAGCCGAGATGGATACGCAGTATTTT.

V gene TRBV5-4 combines with J gene TRBJ1-1; D is uncertain. The V gene's germline CDR1 is SGHNT and CDR2 YYREEE (reference sequence). The length of the CDR3 is 13 residues. Trimming shortened V by 1 base and J by 4 bases, and 8 bases separated the two germline ends. In nucleotides, the CDR3 is TGTGCCAGCAGCTTGCAGGAGGGCACTGAAGCTTTCTTT. Translating gives CASSLQEGTEAFF.

The rearrangement links TRBV2 to TRBJ2-7, with TRBD1 matching over 7 bases. Germline V gene lookup returns CDR1 SNHLY and CDR2 FYNNEI. The CDR3 loop spans 14 amino acids. V dropped 6 bases and J dropped 3; count of bases not matched to a gene: 8. The CDR3 bases are TGTGCCAGCAGGCGACAGGGTGTGATCTACGAGCAGTACTTC. This encodes CASRRQGVIYEQYF.

The CDR3 DNA reads as TGTGCCAGCACACGGGAGACACCGGCAACTAATGAAAAACTGTTTTTT. Its translation: CASTRETPATNEKLFF. The chain combines TRBV7-8 with TRBJ1-4; D gene ambiguous. The CDR3 is 16 residues long. V was shortened by 7 bases and J by 0 bases, with 15 bases between the two germline ends. CDR1 is SGHVS, CDR2 FQNEAQ, per germline.

V is TRBV6-1 and J is TRBJ1-1; no definite D call. V was shortened by 2 bases and J by 1 base, with 8 bases between the two germline ends. Germline CDR1 MNHNS, CDR2 SASEGT. The length of the CDR3 is 14 residues. CDR3 sequence (DNA): TGTGCCAGCAGTGAATCGTCGGGGAACACTGAAGCTTTCTTT. The encoded protein is CASSESSGNTEAFF.

The CDR3 nucleotides read TGTGCCACCAGCCCGGACAGGGATCAGCCCCAGCATTTT. It codes for CATSPDRDQPQHF. The rearrangement links TRBV15 to TRBJ1-5, with 8 bases that match TRBD1. Per the germline V gene, CDR1 is LNHNV and CDR2 is YYDKDF (reference sequence). Unmatched junction bases numbered 2, after V lost 5 bases and J lost 5 bases. The CDR3 consists of 13 residues.

V gene TRBV6-4 combines with J gene TRBJ2-3; TRBD1 aligns across 12 bases. Germline V gene sequence: CDR1 MRHNA, CDR2 SNTAGT. The CDR3 extends over 15 amino acids. J lost 4 bases, V lost 2 bases, and 1 base had no gene match. CDR3 amino acids: CASSDGTGGADTQYF. The CDR3 region has the DNA TGTGCCAGCAGTGACGGGACAGGGGGCGCAGATACGCAGTATTTT.

The rearrangement links TRBV2 to TRBJ2-1; 9 bases are shared with TRBD2. Germline V gene lookup returns CDR1 SNHLY and CDR2 FYNNEI. The ends lost 3 bases at V and 9 bases at J; junction bases unmatched: 9. The CDR3 is 15 residues long. The CDR3 protein is CASSDRAGGPVEQFF. The CDR3 coding sequence is TGTGCCAGCAGTGATAGGGCGGGAGGGCCGGTTGAGCAGTTCTTC.

The genes are TRBV19 and TRBJ2-7; 8 bases agree with TRBD2. CDR3 length equals 13 residues. V lost 5 bases, J lost 4 bases, and 4 bases stayed unmatched. Germline assignment: CDR1 LNHDA and CDR2 SQIVND (reference sequence). CDR3 residues: CASSSAGGYEQYF. The CDR3 DNA reads TGTGCCAGTAGTTCCGCGGGGGGATACGAGCAGTACTTC.

This rearrangement joins TRBV14 to TRBJ2-1, with 8 bases that match TRBD2. Germline V gene sequence: CDR1 SGHDN, CDR2 FVKESK. Trimming cost V 0 bases and J 5 bases; bases outside gene matches: 15. The CDR3 has 19 amino acids. DNA for the CDR3: TGTGCCAGCAGCCAAGATTTTTGGTCCACTAGCGGTGCCCACAATGAGCAGTTCTTC. Protein product: CASSQDFWSTSGAHNEQFF.

The genes are TRBV29-1 and TRBJ2-5; 10 bases fit TRBD2. Germline trimming cut 6 bases from V and 0 bases from J; bases unmatched to any gene: 4. This CDR3 region has 14 residues. Germline CDR1 reads SQVTM; CDR2 reads ANQGSEA. This chain's CDR3 is CSVELAGNQETQYF. In DNA form, the CDR3 reads TGCAGCGTAGAACTAGCGGGGAACCAAGAGACCCAGTACTTC.